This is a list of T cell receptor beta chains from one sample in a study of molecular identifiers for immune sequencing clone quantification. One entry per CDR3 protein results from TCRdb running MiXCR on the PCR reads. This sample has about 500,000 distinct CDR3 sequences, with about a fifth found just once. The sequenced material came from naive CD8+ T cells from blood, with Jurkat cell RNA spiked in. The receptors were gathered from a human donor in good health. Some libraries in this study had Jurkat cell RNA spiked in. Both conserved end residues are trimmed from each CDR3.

CDR3: ANSLVATATLGAKNIQY
V: TRBV27
J: TRBJ2-4

CDR3: ATTSGNEQF
V: TRBV24-1
J: TRBJ2-1

CDR3: ASRTGVNTGELF
V: TRBV4-3
J: TRBJ2-2

CDR3: ASSERQSHNEKLF
V: TRBV9
J: TRBJ1-4

CDR3: ASSSEAQGSQETQY
V: TRBV19
J: TRBJ2-5

CDR3: ASSQDDAGEPGSYEQY
V: TRBV4-2
J: TRBJ2-7

CDR3: ASSHRDSFYEQY
V: TRBV4-1
J: TRBJ2-7

CDR3: ASSVDSGGFTDTQY
V: TRBV2
J: TRBJ2-3

CDR3: ASSIFGQAPAEQY
V: TRBV19
J: TRBJ2-7

CDR3: ASSVENSPLH
V: TRBV9
J: TRBJ1-6

CDR3: ASSIGTIFYEQY
V: TRBV19
J: TRBJ2-7

CDR3: ASSIAAGHQPQH
V: TRBV19
J: TRBJ1-5

CDR3: ASSLLGLAGLTDTQY
V: TRBV28
J: TRBJ2-3

CDR3: AWGVSGTEQF
V: TRBV30
J: TRBJ2-1

CDR3: ASTWGGGTDTQY
V: TRBV7-2
J: TRBJ2-3

CDR3: ASSLRAGSYEQY
V: TRBV5-1
J: TRBJ2-7

CDR3: ASSVEARGSEKLF
V: TRBV9
J: TRBJ1-4

CDR3: ASSDRGQGSD
V: TRBV13
J: TRBJ1-1

CDR3: ASSALATGTQY
V: TRBV6-5
J: TRBJ2-3

CDR3: ASSVGDYTHTQY
V: TRBV9
J: TRBJ2-3

CDR3: ASSLSSGPIADTQY
V: TRBV5-4
J: TRBJ2-3

CDR3: ASSIVQGRYDNEQF
V: TRBV19
J: TRBJ2-1

CDR3: ASSPVPGPEQF
V: TRBV5-1
J: TRBJ2-1

CDR3: ASGAGVSTDTQY
V: TRBV27
J: TRBJ2-3

CDR3: ATSRVTGREQF
V: TRBV15
J: TRBJ2-1

CDR3: ASSRTGGLAGELF
V: TRBV6-4
J: TRBJ2-2